One sample yielded the 9 T cell receptor beta chains listed below, sequenced in a study of beta chain features in type 1 diabetes. These TCRs' antigens remain unknown. The study, taken as a whole, reports: There was a moderate but significant shortening of TCRB CDR3s in all four CD4+ subsets of Type 1 diabetes patients.

Since all of the isolated RNA was reverse transcribed, expressed TCRB transcripts were what got sequenced. Assay used: immunoSEQ multiplex PCR; TCRdb lists only in-frame clones, some missing. The repertoire consists of about 660,000 clones, with about an eighth occurring once and the leading ten covering approximately 0.039%. The specimen was naive CD4+ T cells from blood. These receptors were obtained from a man between 18 and 35 years old with type 1 diabetes.

This clone turned up a few times. V gene TRBV7-9 combines with J gene TRBJ1-1, with D maybe TRBD1 (5 bases). The V and J ends lost 1 base and 8 bases respectively, with 8 bases between them. In germline, CDR1 is SEHNR, CDR2 FQNEAQ (reference sequence). The CDR3 covers 12 residues. CDR3: CASSLGTNEAFF. CDR3 in DNA: TGTGCCAGCAGCTTAGGGACAAACGAAGCTTTCTTT.

The chain uses TRBV7-9 and TRBJ1-2; 7 bases match TRBD1. Germline assignment: CDR1 SEHNR and CDR2 FQNEAQ (reference sequence). The CDR3 runs to 13 residues. Trimming cost V 3 bases and J 3 bases; bases outside gene matches: 1. In DNA form, the CDR3 reads TGTGCCAGCAGCTTTACAGGGGACTATGGCTACACCTTC. Amino acid sequence: CASSFTGDYGYTF.

This clone was observed a handful of times. The CDR3 here is CASSDTGNWGYTF. The CDR3 DNA is TGTGCCAGCAGCGACACAGGGAATTGGGGCTACACCTTC. This chain uses TRBV7-2 with TRBJ1-2, with D tentatively TRBD1 (6 bases). Germline V gives CDR1 SGHTA, CDR2 FQGNSA. The CDR3 is 13 residues long. The germline V and J ends were trimmed by 5 bases and 8 bases, with 15 bases remaining between them.

This clone was counted between two and nine times. This chain connects TRBV6-1 to TRBJ1-1; 7 nucleotides agree with TRBD1. V lost 8 bases and J lost 3; bases outside the gene matches: 6. This CDR3 is 13 amino acids long. Germline V lookup: CDR1 MNHNS, CDR2 SASEGT. This chain's CDR3 is CASGRDRDTEAFF. CDR3 sequence (DNA): TGTGCCAGCGGAAGAGACAGGGACACTGAAGCTTTCTTT.

The chain links TRBV29-1 to TRBJ2-7; 11 bases line up with TRBD1. V lost 5 bases and J lost 5; bases outside the gene matches: 8. There are 14 residues in the CDR3. Germline CDR1 is SQVTM and CDR2 is ANQGSEA. CDR3 residues: CSVTRDRGSHEQYF. The CDR3 nucleotides are TGCAGCGTTACCCGGGACAGGGGGTCCCACGAGCAGTACTTC.

This clone has just a few counts. This chain uses TRBV27 with TRBJ1-6; 7 bases are a match to TRBD1. In germline, CDR1 is MNHEY, CDR2 SMNVEV (reference sequence). The CDR3 has 15 residues. The J segment lost 10 bases and the V segment lost 5 bases, leaving 11 bases of the junction unmatched. The CDR3 region is CASSPLEGAESPLHF. The DNA for the CDR3 is TGTGCCAGCAGTCCCCTGGAGGGGGCGGAATCACCCCTCCACTTT.

The gene calls are TRBV5-4 and TRBJ2-7; unclear D gene. In germline, CDR1 is SGHNT, CDR2 YYREEE (reference sequence). V was pared by 1 base and J by 1 base, with 15 bases between. The CDR3 spans 16 residues. The CDR3 sequence is CASSLFSGARSYEQYF. The CDR3 DNA reads as TGTGCCAGCAGCTTGTTCAGTGGAGCCAGATCCTACGAGCAGTACTTC.

This chain connects TRBV11-2 to TRBJ1-1; unclear D gene. The germline V gene has CDR1 SGHAT and CDR2 FQNNGV. Between the trimmed V and J ends, which lost 4 bases and 3 bases, there was a span of 12 bases. The CDR3 extends over 14 amino acids. The CDR3 protein is CASSSSGGHTEAFF. The CDR3 DNA follows: TGTGCCAGCAGCTCCTCAGGAGGCCACACTGAAGCTTTCTTT. Complete variable domain (other parts from reference TRBV11-2 and TRBJ1-1): EAGVAQSPRYKIIEKRQSVAFWCNPISGHATLYWYQQILGQGPKLLIQFQNNGVVDDSQLPKDRFSAERLKGVDSTLKIQPAKLEDSAVYLCASSSSGGHTEAFFGQGTRLTVV.

The CDR3 region is CASSLGIQETQYF. In DNA, the CDR3 is TGTGCCAGCAGCTTGGGGATCCAAGAGACCCAGTACTTC. This chain connects TRBV5-6 to TRBJ2-5; D remains ambiguous. Per the germline V gene, CDR1 is SGHDT and CDR2 is YYEEEE. Deletions cut 0 bases from V and 1 base from J, with 4 bases between. This CDR3 is 13 amino acids long.